This T cell receptor beta chain emerged from a study of blood T cell repertoires in COVID-19. Study in general: Sites across the United States, Italy and Spain contributed samples from acute and convalescent COVID-19. The cDNA or gDNA used as material had been derived from T cells, B-cell-depleted T cells, or PBMCs.

Profiling relied on immunoSEQ multiplex PCR, and the TCRdb table lists in-frame clones only, not all of them. The sample includes roughly 160,000 clones, approximately 82% of them seen just once. In terms of age and location, participants ranged from roughly 18 to 95 years and lived in around 22 US areas. Donors in Cohort 3 who had recovered were those with two negative PCRs, healthcare professional clearance, or resolution of their symptoms. V was clipped by 3 bases and J by 6 bases, with 12 bases between them. Germline V gene data show CDR1 as MDHEN and CDR2 as SYDVKM. This CDR3 is built from 14 residues.

The receptor comes from a man between 60 and 75 years old who had recovered from COVID-19. Sequencing was carried out using PBMCs or T cells enriched from blood (not recorded which). The chain employs TRBV28 and TRBJ1-5, with D maybe TRBD1 (5 bases). This CDR3 is CASSFGGASQPQHF. The DNA of the CDR3 is TGTGCCAGCAGTTTCGGAGGGGCTTCTCAGCCCCAGCATTTT.